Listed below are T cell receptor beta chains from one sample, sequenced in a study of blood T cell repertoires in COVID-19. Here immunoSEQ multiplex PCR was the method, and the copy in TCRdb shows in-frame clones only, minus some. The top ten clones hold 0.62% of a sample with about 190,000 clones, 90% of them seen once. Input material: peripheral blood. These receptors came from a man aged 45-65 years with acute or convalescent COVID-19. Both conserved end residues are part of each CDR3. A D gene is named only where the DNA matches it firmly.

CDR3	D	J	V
CASSPSGSGYEQFF	TRBD2	TRBJ2-1	TRBV28
CASSANRQYGYTF	-	TRBJ1-2	TRBV9
CASSTLDSTDTQYF	-	TRBJ2-3	TRBV19
CASRQTGTQPQHF	TRBD1	TRBJ1-5	TRBV6-5
CASSIFPGANYGYTF	-	TRBJ1-2	TRBV19
CSASHPGLDGVGDTQYF	TRBD2	TRBJ2-3	TRBV20-1
CASRSYTSGGVYNEQFF	TRBD2	TRBJ2-1	TRBV27
CASSQDVWGVRATDTQYF	-	TRBJ2-3	TRBV4-1
CASSIGGAVETQYF	TRBD2	TRBJ2-5	TRBV7-2
CASSQGAGSPPNTEAFF	-	TRBJ1-1	TRBV4-2
CASSYSRGKNTEAFF	-	TRBJ1-1	TRBV6-5
CASSFFSGFTSGNYNEQFF	TRBD2	TRBJ2-1	TRBV5-1
CAISERQATSGNTIYF	-	TRBJ1-3	TRBV10-3
CASSEGRVASPLHF	-	TRBJ1-6	TRBV2
CASSTQGRGTDTQYF	-	TRBJ2-3	TRBV7-2
CASSQDVGYGGDGYTF	-	TRBJ1-2	TRBV4-2
CASSPGQVFGYTF	TRBD1	TRBJ1-2	TRBV5-4
CASSPRDNEQFF	-	TRBJ2-1	TRBV6-5
CSVIAQYGYTF	-	TRBJ1-2	TRBV20-1
CASSPVEETQYF	-	TRBJ2-5	TRBV11-2
CAISESAGGLTSTDTQYF	TRBD2	TRBJ2-3	TRBV10-3
CASSQDRNTGELFF	-	TRBJ2-2	TRBV6-6
CAWSRTDLNYGYTF	-	TRBJ1-2	TRBV30
CASSLAPGASSTF	-	TRBJ1-2	TRBV7-8
CASSPLRPGTGAYNEQFF	TRBD1	TRBJ2-1	TRBV18
CAINRDRGLDTDTQYF	TRBD1	TRBJ2-3	TRBV10-3
CSVARQGFGYTF	TRBD1	TRBJ1-2	TRBV29-1
CASSQELAGLPHTDTQYF	TRBD2	TRBJ2-3	TRBV3-1/TRBV3-2
CASSFRDLESTDTQYF	-	TRBJ2-3	TRBV6-5